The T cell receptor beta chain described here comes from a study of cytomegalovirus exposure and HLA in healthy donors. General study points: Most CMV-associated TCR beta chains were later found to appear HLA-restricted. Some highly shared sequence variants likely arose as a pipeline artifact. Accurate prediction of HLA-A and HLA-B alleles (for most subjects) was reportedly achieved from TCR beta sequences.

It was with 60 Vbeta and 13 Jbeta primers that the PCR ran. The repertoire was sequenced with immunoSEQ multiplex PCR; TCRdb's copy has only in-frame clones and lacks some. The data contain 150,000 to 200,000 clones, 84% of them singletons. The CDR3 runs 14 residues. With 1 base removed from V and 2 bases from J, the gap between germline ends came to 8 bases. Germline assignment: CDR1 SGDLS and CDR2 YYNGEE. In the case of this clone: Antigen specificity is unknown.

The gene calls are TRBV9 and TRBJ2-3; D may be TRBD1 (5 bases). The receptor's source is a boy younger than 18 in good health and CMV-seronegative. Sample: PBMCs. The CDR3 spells CASSVRQNTDTQYF. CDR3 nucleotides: TGTGCCAGCAGCGTAAGACAGAACACAGATACGCAGTATTTT. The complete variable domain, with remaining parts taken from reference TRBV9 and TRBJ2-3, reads DSGVTQTPKHLITATGQRVTLRCSPRSGDLSVYWYQQSLDQGLQFLIQYYNGEERAKGNILERFSAQQFPDLHSELNLSSLELGDSALYFCASSVRQNTDTQYFGPGTRLTVL.